What follows is one T cell receptor (beta chain) and its context. No antigen is known for it. This record comes from a study of shared clonotypes between healthy human individuals. Sequenced by immunoSEQ multiplex PCR; TCRdb stores in-frame clones only, minus some. Of about 960,000 clones listed, less than 85% were seen once; the top ten hold roughly 1.5%. The CDR3 covers 17 residues. From germline, CDR1 is SGHNT and CDR2 YYREEE (reference sequence). V dropped 6 bases and J dropped 0 bases, with 16 bases sitting between them. Every donor was a Caucasian adult from Nashville, Tennessee. Findings of the study overall: Read depth was anticipated to influence clonotype sharing among donors. Generation probabilities were higher for clonotypes shared across all four sorted-subset donors than for unshared ones. Generally, naive subsets (rather than memory subsets) showed larger estimated richness.

This rearrangement joins TRBV5-4 to TRBJ2-6, with D possibly TRBD2 on 6 matching bases. The receptor was isolated from a man between 18 and 29 years old in good health. The sample taken for sequencing was memory CD4+ T cells sorted from blood. Subset given: CD45RA-negative fraction. CDR3 sequence (DNA): TGTGCCAGCAACTCGAAAGCGGGTAACTCTGGGGCCAACGTCCTGACTTTC. Its protein is CASNSKAGNSGANVLTF.